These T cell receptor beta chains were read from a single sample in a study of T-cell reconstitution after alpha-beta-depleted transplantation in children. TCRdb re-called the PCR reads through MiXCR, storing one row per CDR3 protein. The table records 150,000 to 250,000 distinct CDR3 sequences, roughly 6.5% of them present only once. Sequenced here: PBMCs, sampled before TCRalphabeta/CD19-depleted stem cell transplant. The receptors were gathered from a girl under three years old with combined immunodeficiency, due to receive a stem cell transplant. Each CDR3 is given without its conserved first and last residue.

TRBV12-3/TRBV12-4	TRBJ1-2	ASSFSGREGST
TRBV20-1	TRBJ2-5	SASGGTQY
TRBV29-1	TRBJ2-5	SVEGIGESEETQY
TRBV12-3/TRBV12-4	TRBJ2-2	ASSSPGATGELF
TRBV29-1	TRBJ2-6	SVLDRKILSGANVLT
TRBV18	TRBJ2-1	ASSPVIAGEIGSYNEQF
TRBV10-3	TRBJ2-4	AIRVGNIQY
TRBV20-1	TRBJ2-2	SALGGGRRELF
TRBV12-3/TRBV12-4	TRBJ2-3	ASSATSTDTQY
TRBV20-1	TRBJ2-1	SASAQGAGSYNEQF
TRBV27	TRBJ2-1	ASSPGWGLARRWEQF
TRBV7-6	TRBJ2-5	ASSPAPTRDPSQETQY
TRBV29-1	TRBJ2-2	SVGGPNTGELF
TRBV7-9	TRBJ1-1	ASSLERWTGLNTEAF
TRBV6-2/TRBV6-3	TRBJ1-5	ASSYNPGRSPNQPQH
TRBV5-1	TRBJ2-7	ASSLDNYEQY
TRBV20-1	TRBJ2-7	SATRTNSYEQY
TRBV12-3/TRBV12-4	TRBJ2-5	ASSFPGEETQY
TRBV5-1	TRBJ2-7	ASSPWTGGSYEQY
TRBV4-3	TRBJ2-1	ASSQGKVRGEQF
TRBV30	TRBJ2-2	AWSGFRELF
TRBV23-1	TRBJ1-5	ASSQPEGQPQH
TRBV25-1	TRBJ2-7	ASSELGREQY
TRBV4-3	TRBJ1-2	ASSPSNRQYYGYT
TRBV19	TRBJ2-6	ASTERTASGANVLT
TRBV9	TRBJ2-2	ASSVKQGVGELF
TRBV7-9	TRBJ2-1	ASSVGEYNEQF
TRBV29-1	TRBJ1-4	SVGSAEKLF
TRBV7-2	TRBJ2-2	ASSPRVAFELF
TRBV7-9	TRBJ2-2	ASSPYSGTGDTGELF
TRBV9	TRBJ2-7	ASSFSGVTDEQY
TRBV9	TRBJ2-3	ASSVYAGEGTDTQY
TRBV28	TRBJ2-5	ASLGGIRGETQY